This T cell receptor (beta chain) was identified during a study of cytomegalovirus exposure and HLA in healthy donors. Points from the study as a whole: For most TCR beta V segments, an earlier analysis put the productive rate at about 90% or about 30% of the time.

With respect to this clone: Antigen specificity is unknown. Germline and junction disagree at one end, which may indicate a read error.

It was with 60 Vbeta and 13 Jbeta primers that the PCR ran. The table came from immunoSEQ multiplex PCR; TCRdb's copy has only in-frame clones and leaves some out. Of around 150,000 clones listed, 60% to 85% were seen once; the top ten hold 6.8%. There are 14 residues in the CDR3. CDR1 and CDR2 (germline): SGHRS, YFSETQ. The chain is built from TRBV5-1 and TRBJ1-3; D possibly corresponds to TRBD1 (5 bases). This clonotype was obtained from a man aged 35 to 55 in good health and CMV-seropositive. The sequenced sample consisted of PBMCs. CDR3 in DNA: TGCGCCGGCAGCTCCTCGGGGGGTGGAAACACCATATATTTT. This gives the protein CAGSSSGGGNTIYF.